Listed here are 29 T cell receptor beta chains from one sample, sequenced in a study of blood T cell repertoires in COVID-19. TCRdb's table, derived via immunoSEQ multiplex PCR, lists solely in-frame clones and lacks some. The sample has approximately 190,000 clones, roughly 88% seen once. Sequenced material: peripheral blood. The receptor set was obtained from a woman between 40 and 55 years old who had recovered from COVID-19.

The CDR3 here is CASSTGQVYTDTQYF. CDR3 DNA: TGTGCCAGTAGTACAGGACAGGTTTACACAGATACGCAGTATTTT. This chain links TRBV19 with TRBJ2-3; TRBD1 matches 7 bases. Germline V gene data show CDR1 as LNHDA and CDR2 as SQIVND (reference sequence). Trimming took 4 bases from V and 2 from J; bases not matched to a gene: 6. This CDR3 is built from 15 residues.

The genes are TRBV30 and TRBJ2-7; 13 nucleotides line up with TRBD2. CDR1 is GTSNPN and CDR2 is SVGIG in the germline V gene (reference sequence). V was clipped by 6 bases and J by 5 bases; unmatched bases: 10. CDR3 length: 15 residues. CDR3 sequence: CACTTTSGRGHEQYF. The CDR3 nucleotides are TGTGCCTGCACAACTACTAGCGGGAGGGGCCACGAGCAGTACTTC.

CDR3 DNA: TGCGCCAGCAGCCAAGGGACAGGGGGTAACTATGGCTACACCTTC. Its translation is CASSQGTGGNYGYTF. This sequence joins TRBV4-3 and TRBJ1-2; 10 bases line up with TRBD1. Germline CDR1 reads LGHNA; CDR2 reads YSLEER. The V segment lost 1 base and the J segment 1 base; nucleotides outside the gene matches: 0. CDR3 length: 15 residues.

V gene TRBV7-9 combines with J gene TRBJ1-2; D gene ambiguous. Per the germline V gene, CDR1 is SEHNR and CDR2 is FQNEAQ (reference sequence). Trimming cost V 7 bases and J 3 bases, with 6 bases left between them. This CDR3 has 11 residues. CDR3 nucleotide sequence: TGTGCCAGCACCCAGGACTATGGCTACACCTTC. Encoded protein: CASTQDYGYTF.

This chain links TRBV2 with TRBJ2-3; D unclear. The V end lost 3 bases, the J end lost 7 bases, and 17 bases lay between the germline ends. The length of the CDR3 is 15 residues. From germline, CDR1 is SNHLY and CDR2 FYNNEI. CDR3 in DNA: TGTGCCAGCAGTGATGTAATCCCCACAGCACATACGCAGTATTTT. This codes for CASSDVIPTAHTQYF.

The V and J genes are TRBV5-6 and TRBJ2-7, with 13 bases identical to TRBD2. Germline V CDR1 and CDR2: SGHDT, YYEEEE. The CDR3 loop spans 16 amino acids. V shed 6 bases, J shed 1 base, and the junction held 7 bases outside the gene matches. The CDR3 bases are TGTGCCAGCAACCCGACTAGCGGGAGGTTTTCCTACGAGCAGTACTTC. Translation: CASNPTSGRFSYEQYF.

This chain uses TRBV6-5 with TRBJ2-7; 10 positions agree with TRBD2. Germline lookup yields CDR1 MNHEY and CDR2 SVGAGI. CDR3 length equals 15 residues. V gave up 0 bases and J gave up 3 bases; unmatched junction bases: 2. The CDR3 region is CASSYSAGGIYEQYF. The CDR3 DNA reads TGTGCCAGCAGTTACTCAGCGGGGGGGATCTACGAGCAGTACTTC.

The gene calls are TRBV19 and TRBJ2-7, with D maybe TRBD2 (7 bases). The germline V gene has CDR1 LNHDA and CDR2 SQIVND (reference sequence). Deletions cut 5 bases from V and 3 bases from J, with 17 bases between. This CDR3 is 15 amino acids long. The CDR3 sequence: CASSAQGGVYYEQYF. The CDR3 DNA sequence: TGTGCCAGTAGTGCACAAGGGGGGGTTTACTACGAGCAGTACTTC.

The CDR3 region has the DNA TGTGCCAGCCTTAGAGAGAGAGAAGAGACCCAGTACTTC. Protein: CASLREREETQYF. The chain carries TRBV18 and TRBJ2-5; no clear D. The CDR3 is 13 residues long. Trimming took 8 bases from V and 3 from J, leaving 13 bases between them. Germline V CDR1 and CDR2: KGHSH, LQKENI.

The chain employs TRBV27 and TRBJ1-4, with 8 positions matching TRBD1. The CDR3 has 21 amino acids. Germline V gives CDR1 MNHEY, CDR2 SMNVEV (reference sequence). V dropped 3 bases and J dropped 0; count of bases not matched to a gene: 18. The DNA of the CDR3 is TGTGCCAGCAGTTTTCTAATCGCCCTAAGGACAGGGCCTGCAACTAATGAAAAACTGTTTTTT. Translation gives CASSFLIALRTGPATNEKLFF.

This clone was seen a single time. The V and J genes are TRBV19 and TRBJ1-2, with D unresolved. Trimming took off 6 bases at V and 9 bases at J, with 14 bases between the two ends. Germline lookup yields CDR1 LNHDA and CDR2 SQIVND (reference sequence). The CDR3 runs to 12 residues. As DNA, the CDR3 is TGTGCCAGTAGGTCTGTCAGAAACAGCTACACCTTC. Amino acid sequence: CASRSVRNSYTF.

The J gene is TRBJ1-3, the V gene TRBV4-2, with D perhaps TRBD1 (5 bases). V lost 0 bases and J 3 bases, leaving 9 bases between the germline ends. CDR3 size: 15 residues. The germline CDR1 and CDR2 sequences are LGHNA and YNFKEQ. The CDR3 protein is CASSQEWGGGNTIYF. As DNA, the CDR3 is TGTGCCAGCAGCCAAGAATGGGGGGGTGGAAACACCATATATTTT.

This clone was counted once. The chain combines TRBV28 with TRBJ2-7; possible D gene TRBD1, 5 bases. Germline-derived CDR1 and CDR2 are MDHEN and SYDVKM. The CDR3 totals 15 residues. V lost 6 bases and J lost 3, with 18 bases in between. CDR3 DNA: TGTGCCAGCAGCCCCGGCTGGACCCAGGGCTACGAGCAGTACTTC. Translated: CASSPGWTQGYEQYF. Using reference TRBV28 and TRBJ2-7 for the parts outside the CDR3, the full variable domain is DVKVTQSSRYLVKRTGEKVFLECVQDMDHENMFWYRQDPGLGLRLIYFSYDVKMKEKGDIPEGYSVSREKKERFSLILESASTNQTSMYLCASSPGWTQGYEQYFGPGTRLTVT.

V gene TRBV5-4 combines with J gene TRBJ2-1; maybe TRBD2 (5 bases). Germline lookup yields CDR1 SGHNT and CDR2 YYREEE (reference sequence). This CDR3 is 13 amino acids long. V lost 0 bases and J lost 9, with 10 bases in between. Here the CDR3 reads CASSLETGFEQFF. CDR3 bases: TGTGCCAGCAGCTTGGAGACGGGATTTGAGCAGTTCTTC.

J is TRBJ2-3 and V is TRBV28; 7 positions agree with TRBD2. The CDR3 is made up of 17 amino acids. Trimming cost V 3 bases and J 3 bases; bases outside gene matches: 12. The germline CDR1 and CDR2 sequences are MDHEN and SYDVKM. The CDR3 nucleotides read TGTGCCAGCAGTTTTCCCCCCGGGGAGGGAAGGACAGATACGCAGTATTTT. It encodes CASSFPPGEGRTDTQYF.

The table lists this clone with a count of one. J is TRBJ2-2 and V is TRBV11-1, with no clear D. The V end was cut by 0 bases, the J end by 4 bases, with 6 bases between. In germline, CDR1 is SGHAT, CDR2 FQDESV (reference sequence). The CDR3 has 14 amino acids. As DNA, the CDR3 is TGTGCCAGCAGCTTAGCGCTCAGCACCGGGGAGCTGTTTTTT. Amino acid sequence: CASSLALSTGELFF.

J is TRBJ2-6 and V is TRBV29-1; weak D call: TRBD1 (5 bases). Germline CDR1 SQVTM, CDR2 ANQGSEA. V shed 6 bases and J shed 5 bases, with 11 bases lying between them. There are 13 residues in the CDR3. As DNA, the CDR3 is TGCAGCGTAACAGGACCCAGGGCCAACGTCCTGACTTTC. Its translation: CSVTGPRANVLTF. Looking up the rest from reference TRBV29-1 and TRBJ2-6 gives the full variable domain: SAVISQKPSRDICQRGTSLTIQCQVDSQVTMMFWYRQQPGQSLTLIATANQGSEATYESGFVIDKFPISRPNLTFSTLTVSNMSPEDSSIYLCSVTGPRANVLTFGAGSRLTVL.

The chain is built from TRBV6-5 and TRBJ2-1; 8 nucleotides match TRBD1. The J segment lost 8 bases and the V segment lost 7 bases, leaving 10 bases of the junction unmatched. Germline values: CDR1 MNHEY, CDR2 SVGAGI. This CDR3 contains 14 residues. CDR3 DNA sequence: TGTGCCAGCATGCTGGGACAGGTTGTGGATGAGCAGTTCTTC. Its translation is CASMLGQVVDEQFF.

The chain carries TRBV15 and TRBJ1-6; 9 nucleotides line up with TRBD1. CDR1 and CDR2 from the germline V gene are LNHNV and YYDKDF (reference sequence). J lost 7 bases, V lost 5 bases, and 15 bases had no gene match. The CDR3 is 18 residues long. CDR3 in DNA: TGTGCCACCAGCCGCCGCCTAGGGACAGGGAATTCCAATTCACCCCTCCACTTT. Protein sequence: CATSRRLGTGNSNSPLHF.

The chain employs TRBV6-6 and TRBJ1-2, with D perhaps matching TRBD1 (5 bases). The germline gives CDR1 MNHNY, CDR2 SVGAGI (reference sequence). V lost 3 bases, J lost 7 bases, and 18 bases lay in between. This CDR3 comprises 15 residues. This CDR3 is CASSYSSRGLSGYTF. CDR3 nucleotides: TGTGCCAGCAGTTATAGTTCTAGGGGCCTTTCTGGCTACACCTTC.

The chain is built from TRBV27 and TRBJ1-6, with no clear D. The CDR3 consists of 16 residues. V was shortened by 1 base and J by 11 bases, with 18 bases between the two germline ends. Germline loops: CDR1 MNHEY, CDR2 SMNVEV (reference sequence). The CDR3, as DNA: TGTGCCAGCAGTTTATTCGGGGATCGGATTAACACACCCCTCCACTTT. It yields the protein CASSLFGDRINTPLHF.

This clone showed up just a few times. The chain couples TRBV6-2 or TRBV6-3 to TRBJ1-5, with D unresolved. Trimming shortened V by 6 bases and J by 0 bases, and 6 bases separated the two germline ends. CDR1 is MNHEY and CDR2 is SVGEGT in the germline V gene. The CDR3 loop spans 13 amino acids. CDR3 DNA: TGTGCCAGCAGCCTCCTTAGCAATCAGCCCCAGCATTTT. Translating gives CASSLLSNQPQHF.

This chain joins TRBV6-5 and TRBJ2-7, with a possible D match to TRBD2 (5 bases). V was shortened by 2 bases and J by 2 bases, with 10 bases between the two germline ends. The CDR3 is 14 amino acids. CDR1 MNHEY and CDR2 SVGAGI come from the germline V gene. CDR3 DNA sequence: TGTGCCAGCAGTTACGGCGGGCCCCCCTACGAGCAGTACTTC. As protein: CASSYGGPPYEQYF.

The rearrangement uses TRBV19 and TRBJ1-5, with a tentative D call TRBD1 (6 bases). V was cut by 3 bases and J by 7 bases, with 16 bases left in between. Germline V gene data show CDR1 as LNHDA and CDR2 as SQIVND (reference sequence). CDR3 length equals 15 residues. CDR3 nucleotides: TGTGCCAGTAGTATGAGTTTGGGGGCGCGACAGCCCCAGCATTTT. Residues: CASSMSLGARQPQHF.

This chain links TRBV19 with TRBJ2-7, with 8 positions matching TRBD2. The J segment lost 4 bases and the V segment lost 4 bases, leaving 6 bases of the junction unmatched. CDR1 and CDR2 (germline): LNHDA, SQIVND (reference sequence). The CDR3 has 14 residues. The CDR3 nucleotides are TGTGCCAGTAGTAATGGACTAGCAGAGTACGAGCAGTACTTC. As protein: CASSNGLAEYEQYF.

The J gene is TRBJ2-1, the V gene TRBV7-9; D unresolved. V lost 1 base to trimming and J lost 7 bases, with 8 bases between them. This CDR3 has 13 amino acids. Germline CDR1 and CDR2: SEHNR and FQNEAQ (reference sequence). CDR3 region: CASSLDFSNEQFF. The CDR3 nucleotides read TGTGCCAGCAGCTTAGATTTTTCGAATGAGCAGTTCTTC.

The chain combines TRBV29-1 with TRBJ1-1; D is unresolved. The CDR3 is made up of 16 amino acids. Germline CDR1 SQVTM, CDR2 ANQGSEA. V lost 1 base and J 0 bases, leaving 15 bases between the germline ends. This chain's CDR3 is CSVEGQKGSMNTEAFF. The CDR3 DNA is TGCAGCGTTGAAGGGCAAAAAGGGAGCATGAACACTGAAGCTTTCTTT.

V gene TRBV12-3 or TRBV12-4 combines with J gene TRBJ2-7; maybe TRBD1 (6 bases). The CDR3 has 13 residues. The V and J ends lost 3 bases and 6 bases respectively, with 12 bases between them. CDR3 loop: CASSFARGTEQYF. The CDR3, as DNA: TGTGCCAGCAGTTTCGCCAGGGGTACCGAGCAGTACTTC.

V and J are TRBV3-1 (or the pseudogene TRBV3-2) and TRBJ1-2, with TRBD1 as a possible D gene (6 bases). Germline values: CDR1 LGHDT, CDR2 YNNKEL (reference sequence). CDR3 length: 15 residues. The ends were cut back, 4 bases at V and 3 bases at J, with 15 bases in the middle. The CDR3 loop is CASSLYRDGDYGYTF. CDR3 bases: TGTGCCAGCAGCCTATACAGGGACGGGGACTATGGCTACACCTTC.